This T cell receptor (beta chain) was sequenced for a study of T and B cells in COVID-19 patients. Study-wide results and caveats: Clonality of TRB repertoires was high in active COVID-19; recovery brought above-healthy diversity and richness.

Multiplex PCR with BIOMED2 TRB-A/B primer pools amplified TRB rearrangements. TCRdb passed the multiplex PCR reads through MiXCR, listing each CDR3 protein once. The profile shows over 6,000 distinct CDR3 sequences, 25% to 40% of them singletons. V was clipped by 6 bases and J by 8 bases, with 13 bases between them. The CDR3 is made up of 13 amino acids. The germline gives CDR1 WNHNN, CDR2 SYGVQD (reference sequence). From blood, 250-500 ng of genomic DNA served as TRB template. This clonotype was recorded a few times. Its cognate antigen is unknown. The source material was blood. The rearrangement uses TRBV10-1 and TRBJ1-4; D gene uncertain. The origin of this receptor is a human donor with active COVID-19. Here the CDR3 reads CASRRTVGEKLFF. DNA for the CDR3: TGCGCCAGCAGGCGGACTGTTGGAGAAAAACTGTTTTTT.